Listed below are T cell receptor beta chains from one sample, sequenced in a study of spatial heterogeneity in lung cancer. Using its own MiXCR run on the 5' RACE reads, TCRdb lists one record per CDR3 protein. The sample has approximately 44,000 distinct CDR3 sequences; about an eighth are singletons. Sequenced material: PBMCs, taken at surgery. All receptors come from a female donor with early-stage non-small cell lung cancer. Both conserved end residues are part of each CDR3. A D gene is named only where the DNA matches it firmly. Some rows mark clone size as missing; the rest say once, few, many or name a class of expanded clone.

cdr3_length,v_call,clone_size,j_call,d_call,cdr3_aa,cdr3_nt
13,TRBV3-1,NA,TRBJ1-1,NA,CASSQVLGTEAFF,TGTGCCAGCAGCCAGGTCCTGGGCACTGAAGCTTTCTTT
16,TRBV6-6,NA,TRBJ2-1,NA,CASSYSGNTWDNEQFF,TGTGCCAGCAGTTACTCAGGGAATACTTGGGACAATGAGCAGTTCTTC
13,TRBV7-9,NA,TRBJ1-1,NA,CASSFEGGTEAFF,TGTGCCAGCAGCTTTGAAGGGGGAACTGAAGCTTTCTTT
13,TRBV11-2,few,TRBJ1-1,NA,CASSLVQGTEAFF,TGTGCCAGCAGCTTAGTGCAGGGCACTGAAGCTTTCTTT
16,TRBV27,few,TRBJ2-1,TRBD2,CASSFIGGGGVNEQFF,TGTGCCAGCAGTTTCATTGGGGGCGGGGGGGTGAATGAGCAGTTCTTC
16,TRBV12-3/TRBV12-4,NA,TRBJ2-1,NA,CASSLVSPLSYNEQFF,TGTGCCAGCAGTTTAGTTTCCCCCCTCTCCTACAATGAGCAGTTCTTC
16,TRBV2,NA,TRBJ2-1,TRBD2,CASSEAPTSGGNEQFF,TGTGCCAGCAGTGAAGCTCCGACTAGCGGGGGAAATGAGCAGTTCTTC
14,TRBV27,many,TRBJ2-2,NA,CASSRQLNTGELFF,TGTGCCAGCAGTCGACAGTTGAACACCGGGGAGCTGTTTTTT
16,TRBV20-1,NA,TRBJ2-7,NA,CSARDPNGPTAKEQYF,TGCAGTGCTAGAGATCCTAACGGGCCGACGGCGAAAGAGCAGTACTTC
14,TRBV2,NA,TRBJ1-1,NA,CASSERGVGTEAFF,TGTGCCAGCAGTGAAAGGGGGGTTGGGACTGAAGCTTTCTTT